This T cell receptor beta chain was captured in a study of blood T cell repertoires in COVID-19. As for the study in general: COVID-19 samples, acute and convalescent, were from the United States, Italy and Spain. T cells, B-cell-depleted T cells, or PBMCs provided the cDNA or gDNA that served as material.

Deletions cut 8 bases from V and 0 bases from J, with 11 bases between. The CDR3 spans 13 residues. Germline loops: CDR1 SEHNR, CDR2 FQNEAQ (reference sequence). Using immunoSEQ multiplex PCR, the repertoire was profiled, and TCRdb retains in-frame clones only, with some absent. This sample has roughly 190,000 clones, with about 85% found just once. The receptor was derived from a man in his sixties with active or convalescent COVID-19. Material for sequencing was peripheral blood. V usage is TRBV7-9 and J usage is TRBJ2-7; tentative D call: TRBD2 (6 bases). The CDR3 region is CASRWDSSYEQYF. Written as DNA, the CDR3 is TGTGCCAGCCGATGGGACTCCTCCTACGAGCAGTACTTC.